The source of this T cell receptor beta chain is a study of human thymus T cells. Assay used: immunoSEQ multiplex PCR; TCRdb lists only in-frame clones, some missing. The sample has some 44,000 clones; 95% are singletons. A roughly 0.45-1 mL peripheral blood aliquot was taken intraoperatively from four of eight donors. The CDR3 is 11 residues long. Germline CDR1 and CDR2: WSHSY and SAAADI. With 11 bases clipped from V and 3 bases from J, the junction kept 3 bases outside the gene matches. The gene calls are TRBV10-2 and TRBJ2-7, with 8 bases fitting TRBD2. The receptor's source is a girl less than two years old with a congenital heart defect but otherwise immunologically healthy. The specimen sequenced was blood. In nucleotides, the CDR3 is TGCGCCGCGGGGGGCGGCTACGAGCAGTACTTC. Protein sequence: CAAGGGYEQYF.